This entry is about one TCR beta chain. The sample comes from a study of cytomegalovirus exposure and HLA in healthy donors. For the study at large: The roughly 120 validation repertoires were reported in a later analysis to have been generated on the same platform as the roughly 720 first-cohort repertoires.

Clones were sequenced by immunoSEQ multiplex PCR, and TCRdb holds only the in-frame ones, with some missing. This sample has about 150,000 clones, with 85% to 90% found just once. CDR1 and CDR2 from the germline V gene are PRHDT and FYEKMQ (reference sequence). The CDR3 loop spans 15 amino acids. Trimming removed 0 bases from V and 5 bases from J; junction bases left unmatched: 4. The source material was PBMCs. The chain employs TRBV13 and TRBJ1-2; 9 bases align to TRBD1. The origin of this receptor is a human donor in good health. The CDR3, as DNA: TGTGCCAGCAGCTTAGGCACAGGGGGCTTGTATGGCTACACCTTC. Protein product: CASSLGTGGLYGYTF. The variable domain in full, with the rest retrieved from reference TRBV13 and TRBJ1-2, is AAGVIQSPRHLIKEKRETATLKCYPIPRHDTVYWYQQGPGQDPQFLISFYEKMQSDKGSIPDRFSAQQFSDYHSELNMSSLELGDSALYFCASSLGTGGLYGYTFGSGTRLTVV.